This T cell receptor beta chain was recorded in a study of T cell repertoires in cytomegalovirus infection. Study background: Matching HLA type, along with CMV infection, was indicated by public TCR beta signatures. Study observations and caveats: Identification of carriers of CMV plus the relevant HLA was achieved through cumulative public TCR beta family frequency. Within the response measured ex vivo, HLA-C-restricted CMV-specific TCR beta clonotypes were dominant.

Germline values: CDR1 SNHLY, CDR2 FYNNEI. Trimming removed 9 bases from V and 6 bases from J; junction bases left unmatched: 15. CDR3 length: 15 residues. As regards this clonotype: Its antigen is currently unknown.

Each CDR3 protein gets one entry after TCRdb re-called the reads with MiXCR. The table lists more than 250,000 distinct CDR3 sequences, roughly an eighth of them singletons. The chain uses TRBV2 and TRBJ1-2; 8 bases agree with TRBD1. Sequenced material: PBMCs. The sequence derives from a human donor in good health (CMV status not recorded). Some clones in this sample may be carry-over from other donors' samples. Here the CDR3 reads CARTGPGGASDGYTF. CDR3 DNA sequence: TGTGCCAGAACGGGGCCAGGGGGCGCTTCGGATGGCTACACCTTC.